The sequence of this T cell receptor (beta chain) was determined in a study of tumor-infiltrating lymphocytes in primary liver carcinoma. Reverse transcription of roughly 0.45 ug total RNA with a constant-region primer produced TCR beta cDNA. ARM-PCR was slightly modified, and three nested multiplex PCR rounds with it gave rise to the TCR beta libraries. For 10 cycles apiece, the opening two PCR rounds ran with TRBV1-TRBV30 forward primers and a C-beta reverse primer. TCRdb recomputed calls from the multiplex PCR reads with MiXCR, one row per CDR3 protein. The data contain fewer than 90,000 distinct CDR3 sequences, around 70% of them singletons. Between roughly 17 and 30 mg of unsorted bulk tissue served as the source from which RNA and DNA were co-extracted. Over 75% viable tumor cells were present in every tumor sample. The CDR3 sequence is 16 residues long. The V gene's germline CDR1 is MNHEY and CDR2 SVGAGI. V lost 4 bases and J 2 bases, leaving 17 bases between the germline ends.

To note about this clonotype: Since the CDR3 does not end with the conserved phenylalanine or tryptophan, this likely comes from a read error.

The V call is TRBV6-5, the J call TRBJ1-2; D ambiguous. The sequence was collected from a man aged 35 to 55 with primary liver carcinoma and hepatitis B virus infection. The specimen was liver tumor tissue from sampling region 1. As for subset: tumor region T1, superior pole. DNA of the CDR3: TGTGCCAGCAGTTCCGGGGTCGGGGTCGTCAACTATGGCTACACCACC. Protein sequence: CASSSGVGVVNYGYTT.